At least ten counts were recorded for the clone carrying this TCR beta chain. A 10-nucleotide random UMI tagged transcripts in template-switch 5'RACE cDNA synthesis. From the 5' RACE reads, TCRdb called clonotypes with MiXCR, one entry per CDR3 protein. The sample gives about 76,000 distinct CDR3 sequences, over 15% of which show up once; approximately 15% is in the top ten. The data originate from a study of neurological immune-mediated disorders. The CDR3 totals 16 residues. The V end lost 5 bases, the J end lost 0 bases, and 14 bases lay between the germline ends. This chain links TRBV12-3 or TRBV12-4 with TRBJ1-3; possibly TRBD1 for D (6 bases). Sequencing used PBMCs. The TCR comes from a woman aged 40 to 55 in good health. CDR3 DNA sequence: TGTGCCAGCAGTCAACCCCTGACAGGCTCTGGAAACACCATATATTTT. This codes for CASSQPLTGSGNTIYF.